This TCR beta chain appears in the sequencing data of a study of T cell responses to AZD1222 COVID-19 vaccine. This CDR3 comprises 18 residues. Profiled with immunoSEQ multiplex PCR; TCRdb holds only in-frame clones, not every one. Among approximately 100,000 clones listed, 85% to 90% were seen once. The sequencing here drew on peripheral blood, taken on day 0 of AZD1222 vaccination. The V and J genes are TRBV21-1 and TRBJ2-1; TRBD2, the table's D call, lacks a check against the DNA. TRBV21-1 is tagged as a pseudogene. The source of this sequence is an adult in good health. The CDR3 nucleotides read TGTGCCAGCAGGAAAGAGGGGAGTCGACTAGCGGGAGTTAGTGAGCAGTTCTTC. Translated, it gives CASRKEGSRLAGVSEQFF.